This is a list of T cell receptor beta chains from one sample in a study of blood T cell repertoires in COVID-19. Here immunoSEQ multiplex PCR was the method, and the copy in TCRdb shows in-frame clones only, minus some. The sample records around 260,000 clones, 90% to 95% being singletons. The specimen was peripheral blood. The receptor source for this set is a woman between 25 and 40 years old with COVID-19, enrolled during active disease. CDR3s include the opening cysteine and the closing phenylalanine or tryptophan. The D gene is left open where the match is weak. Clone size is given for some rows only: seen once, a few or many times, or a class if the clone is expanded.

j_call v_call cdr3_length d_call clone_size cdr3_aa cdr3_nt
TRBJ2-1 TRBV5-6 15 TRBD2 - CASNLGLAAYNEQFF TGTGCCAGCAACCTCGGACTAGCGGCTTACAATGAGCAGTTCTTC
TRBJ2-1 TRBV7-6 16 TRBD2 - CASSFLAGGPGDEQFF TGTGCCAGCAGCTTCCTAGCGGGAGGGCCCGGCGATGAGCAGTTCTTC
TRBJ1-1 TRBV30 12 - - CAWNPGKGTAFF TGTGCCTGGAATCCGGGGAAAGGTACAGCTTTCTTT
TRBJ2-3 TRBV7-3 14 - - CASSLQPGGDTQYF TGTGCCAGCAGCTTACAGCCAGGGGGGGATACGCAGTATTTT
TRBJ2-7 TRBV5-1 14 TRBD2 many CASSRGTSTYEQYF TGCGCCAGCAGCCGCGGGACTAGCACCTACGAGCAGTACTTC
TRBJ2-1 TRBV5-4 15 TRBD1 - CASSFGQGTGYEQFF TGTGCCAGCAGCTTCGGACAGGGGACAGGGTATGAGCAGTTCTTC
TRBJ2-1 TRBV29-1 13 - - CSVVVSSYNEQFF TGCAGCGTTGTGGTGAGCTCCTACAATGAGCAGTTCTTC
TRBJ1-2 TRBV19 14 - - CASSSPIGSYGYTF TGTGCCAGTAGTAGCCCTATCGGTTCCTATGGCTACACCTTC
TRBJ2-7 TRBV6-5 14 - - CASSPLDRVREQYF TGTGCCAGCAGTCCCCTCGACAGAGTCCGCGAGCAGTACTTC
TRBJ2-7 TRBV18 16 TRBD1 - CASSPLIQGRVYEQYF TGTGCCAGCTCACCACTAATACAGGGGAGAGTTTACGAGCAGTACTTC
TRBJ2-5 TRBV29-1 18 TRBD1 - CSVAQRGTGASSWETQYF TGCAGCGTTGCCCAACGGGGGACAGGGGCTTCGTCATGGGAGACCCAGTACTTC
TRBJ1-6 TRBV7-8 14 TRBD1 once CASSRGQDNSPLHF TGTGCCAGCAGCCGAGGACAGGATAATTCACCCCTCCACTTT
TRBJ1-2 TRBV29-1 12 TRBD1 - CSVGTGVYGYTF TGCAGCGTAGGCACAGGGGTCTATGGCTACACCTTC
TRBJ2-2 TRBV28 15 - - CASSPGLLNTGELFF TGTGCCAGCAGTCCGGGACTGCTGAACACCGGGGAGCTGTTTTTT
TRBJ1-1 TRBV15 13 - - CATGPGMNTEAFF TGTGCCACCGGACCAGGGATGAACACTGAAGCTTTCTTT
TRBJ1-4 TRBV6-6 15 TRBD1 - CASTTRGATNEKLFF TGTGCCAGCACAACCAGGGGGGCAACTAATGAAAAACTGTTTTTT
TRBJ2-7 TRBV2 13 TRBD1 - CASRGTGTYEQYF TGTGCCAGCAGGGGGACAGGTACCTACGAGCAGTACTTC
TRBJ2-7 TRBV30 14 TRBD1 many CAWSPGTGRYEQYF TGTGCCTGGAGTCCCGGGACAGGGCGGTACGAGCAGTACTTC
TRBJ2-1 TRBV27 14 - once CASSRDSLYNEQFF TGTGCCAGCAGTAGGGACTCCTTGTACAATGAGCAGTTCTTC
TRBJ1-2 TRBV30 13 - - CAWENRGAYGYTF TGTGCCTGGGAAAACCGGGGGGCCTATGGCTACACCTTC
TRBJ1-1 TRBV28 16 - - CASSPPARTQNTEAFF TGTGCCAGCAGTCCCCCTGCTAGGACACAGAACACTGAAGCTTTCTTT
TRBJ2-3 TRBV4-2 15 - many CASSLAATSTDTQYF TGTGCCAGCAGCCTAGCAGCCACTAGCACAGATACGCAGTATTTT
TRBJ1-5 TRBV19 15 - - CASSIDGAGVQPQHF TGTGCCAGTAGTATAGATGGGGCAGGGGTTCAGCCCCAGCATTTT
TRBJ2-1 TRBV29-1 16 TRBD1 - CSVEDPDRNSYNEQFF TGCAGCGTTGAAGACCCGGACAGGAACTCCTACAATGAGCAGTTCTTC